These T cell receptor beta chains were read from a single sample in a study of T cells after yellow fever vaccination. TCRdb redid the calling of the 5' RACE reads with MiXCR, one entry per CDR3 protein. The data show under 550,000 distinct CDR3 sequences, 21% seen once. The material was PBMCs, obtained less than 25 days after the first yellow fever vaccination. These receptor sequences come from a man aged 18 to 35 who received the YFV17D yellow fever vaccine. Each CDR3 is given with its conserved first and last residue. Fields, in order: D gene, J gene, V gene, clone size, CDR3 length, CDR3 protein, CDR3 DNA. D genes are given only for firm matches. The size entry is marked missing in some rows and otherwise reads once, few, many or a size class.

NA | TRBJ1-1 | TRBV10-3 | NA | 14 | CAISEYDSRTEAFF | TGTGCCATCAGTGAGTATGACAGCCGCACTGAAGCTTTCTTT
NA | TRBJ1-5 | TRBV4-2 | many | 13 | CASSQGQERPQHF | TGTGCCAGCAGCCAAGGACAGGAGAGGCCCCAGCATTTT
TRBD2 | TRBJ2-2 | TRBV30 | few | 13 | CAWSSSGTGELFF | TGTGCCTGGAGCTCTAGCGGCACCGGGGAGCTGTTTTTT
NA | TRBJ2-7 | TRBV20-1 | few | 12 | CSARDLSYEQYF | TGCAGTGCTAGGGATTTGTCCTACGAGCAGTACTTC
NA | TRBJ2-1 | TRBV20-1 | few | 14 | CSAPETGIYNEQFF | TGCAGTGCGCCGGAGACAGGAATCTACAATGAGCAGTTCTTC
TRBD1 | TRBJ1-5 | TRBV7-8 | NA | 14 | CASSSRQGGQPQHF | TGTGCCAGCAGCTCACGACAGGGCGGCCAGCCCCAGCATTTT
TRBD2 | TRBJ2-1 | TRBV4-3 | NA | 16 | CASSQDGTSGGREQFF | TGCGCCAGCAGCCAAGACGGGACTAGCGGGGGGAGGGAGCAGTTCTTC
NA | TRBJ2-2 | TRBV25-1 | few | 15 | CASSLSGVGTGELFF | TGTGCCAGCAGTCTCTCAGGGGTAGGAACCGGGGAGCTGTTTTTT
TRBD1 | TRBJ1-1 | TRBV5-1 | NA | 18 | CASSLSRTGGVGNTEAFF | TGCGCCAGCAGCTTGTCTAGGACAGGGGGCGTTGGGAACACTGAAGCTTTCTTT
NA | TRBJ1-2 | TRBV5-1 | few | 14 | CASSLDRPNYGYTF | TGCGCCAGCAGCCTGGACAGACCGAACTATGGCTACACCTTC
NA | TRBJ1-2 | TRBV5-1 | NA | 13 | CASSPTDDYGYTF | TGCGCCAGCAGTCCGACAGACGACTATGGCTACACCTTC
NA | TRBJ1-3 | TRBV20-1 | NA | 11 | CSARAGNTIYF | TGCAGTGCCAGGGCTGGAAACACCATATATTTT
TRBD1 | TRBJ1-5 | TRBV10-3 | NA | 13 | CAIKRDSNQPQHF | TGTGCCATCAAACGGGACAGTAATCAGCCCCAGCATTTT
NA | TRBJ2-5 | TRBV5-1 | few | 14 | CASSLAGIQETQYF | TGCGCCAGCAGCTTGGCAGGGATCCAAGAGACCCAGTACTTC
NA | TRBJ1-1 | TRBV5-1 | few | 16 | CASSLIEPISGTEAFF | TGCGCCAGCAGCTTGATTGAGCCCATTAGTGGGACTGAAGCTTTCTTT
NA | TRBJ2-1 | TRBV24-1 | few | 13 | CATSEGSRNEQFF | TGTGCCACCAGTGAGGGGAGTCGGAATGAGCAGTTCTTC
TRBD2 | TRBJ2-1 | TRBV12-3/TRBV12-4 | many | 14 | CASSFGTSYNEQFF | TGTGCCAGCAGTTTCGGGACTAGCTACAATGAGCAGTTCTTC
TRBD1 | TRBJ2-1 | TRBV4-3 | NA | 17 | CASSQDDRTGFYNEQFF | TGCGCCAGCAGCCAAGATGACCGGACAGGGTTTTACAATGAGCAGTTCTTC
NA | TRBJ1-5 | TRBV7-9 | NA | 13 | CASSQEGNQPQHF | TGTGCCAGCAGTCAGGAGGGGAATCAGCCCCAGCATTTT
NA | TRBJ1-2 | TRBV20-1 | NA | 11 | CSASPSYGYTF | TGCAGTGCTAGTCCCAGCTATGGCTACACCTTC
NA | TRBJ2-4 | TRBV5-1 | NA | 14 | CASSLYGRRDIQYF | TGCGCCAGCAGCTTGTATGGGCGGCGGGACATTCAGTACTTC
NA | TRBJ2-5 | TRBV4-2 | NA | 13 | CASSQDRAQTQYF | TGTGCCAGCAGCCAAGATCGCGCTCAGACCCAGTACTTC
NA | TRBJ2-2 | TRBV6-1 | NA | 17 | CASSDPYLDANTGELFF | TGTGCCAGCAGTGACCCTTACTTAGACGCGAACACCGGGGAGCTGTTTTTT
NA | TRBJ1-2 | TRBV5-4 | many | 14 | CASRMGDRNYGYTF | TGTGCCAGCAGAATGGGGGACCGTAACTATGGCTACACCTTC
NA | TRBJ2-5 | TRBV9 | NA | 18 | CASSGEEVGAWNQETQYF | TGTGCCAGCAGCGGGGAGGAAGTCGGGGCCTGGAACCAAGAGACCCAGTACTTC
NA | TRBJ1-6 | TRBV9 | NA | 16 | CASSVGSSSYNSPLHF | TGTGCCAGCAGCGTAGGTTCGAGCTCCTATAATTCACCCCTCCACTTT
NA | TRBJ2-7 | TRBV21-1 | few | 11 | CASSRAYEQYF | TGTGCCAGCAGCAGGGCCTACGAGCAGTACTTC
TRBD2 | TRBJ2-2 | TRBV12-3/TRBV12-4 | NA | 15 | CASSLRLAGTGGLFF | TGTGCCAGCAGTTTACGACTAGCTGGCACCGGGGGTCTGTTTTTT
TRBD2 | TRBJ2-1 | TRBV7-2 | few | 14 | CASKAGGSYNEQFF | TGTGCCAGCAAAGCGGGGGGCTCCTACAATGAGCAGTTCTTC
TRBD2 | TRBJ2-1 | TRBV27 | NA | 14 | CASRWTSGPPEQFF | TGTGCCAGCAGATGGACTAGCGGGCCCCCAGAGCAGTTCTTC
NA | TRBJ1-5 | TRBV20-1 | NA | 13 | CSASARGDQPQHF | TGCAGTGCTAGTGCTAGGGGGGATCAGCCCCAGCATTTT
NA | TRBJ2-7 | TRBV18 | NA | 15 | CASSPPRGSLYEQYF | TGTGCCAGCTCTCCTCCGAGGGGCTCCCTCTACGAGCAGTACTTC
NA | TRBJ1-2 | TRBV6-1 | few | 15 | CASSLYDRSNYGYTF | TGTGCCAGCAGTCTCTACGACAGGTCTAACTATGGCTACACCTTC
NA | TRBJ1-2 | TRBV7-9 | NA | 15 | CASSRPGKSNYGYTF | TGTGCCAGCAGCAGACCGGGAAAATCTAACTATGGCTACACCTTC
TRBD1 | TRBJ1-5 | TRBV12-3/TRBV12-4 | NA | 13 | CASRGPGGQPQHF | TGTGCCAGCAGGGGACCAGGGGGACAGCCCCAGCATTTT
NA | TRBJ2-1 | TRBV6-1 | NA | 16 | CASSEVGGATYNEQFF | TGTGCCAGCAGTGAAGTTGGGGGGGCCACCTACAATGAGCAGTTCTTC
TRBD2 | TRBJ2-1 | TRBV7-3 | few | 16 | CASSLTGLAGDNEQFF | TGTGCCAGCAGCTTAACGGGTCTAGCGGGGGACAATGAGCAGTTCTTC
TRBD1 | TRBJ2-7 | TRBV12-3/TRBV12-4 | few | 14 | CASSFAGGPYEQYF | TGTGCCAGCAGTTTCGCAGGGGGCCCTTACGAGCAGTACTTC
TRBD2 | TRBJ2-7 | TRBV7-6 | NA | 13 | CASSLADGREQYF | TGTGCCAGCAGCTTAGCGGACGGGAGGGAGCAGTACTTC
NA | TRBJ2-1 | TRBV2 | NA | 15 | CASRKERGEGNEQFF | TGTGCCAGCAGGAAGGAGAGGGGGGAAGGAAATGAGCAGTTCTTC
NA | TRBJ2-7 | TRBV6-2/TRBV6-3 | NA | 15 | CASSYSFLKTYEQYF | TGTGCCAGCAGTTACTCGTTCCTCAAGACCTACGAGCAGTACTTC
TRBD1 | TRBJ2-3 | TRBV29-1 | few | 12 | CSVGTGEYTQYF | TGCAGCGTTGGGACAGGGGAATATACGCAGTATTTT
NA | TRBJ2-1 | TRBV20-1 | many | 15 | CSARVDRRVGDEQFF | TGCAGTGCTAGAGTTGACCGCAGGGTCGGAGATGAGCAGTTCTTC
TRBD1 | TRBJ1-4 | TRBV20-1 | few | 14 | CSAYPGGSGEKLFF | TGCAGTGCATACCCAGGGGGCTCGGGGGAAAAACTGTTTTTT
NA | TRBJ2-7 | TRBV2 | few | 12 | CASQDNYYEQYF | TGTGCCAGTCAGGATAATTACTACGAGCAGTACTTC
NA | TRBJ1-6 | TRBV6-2/TRBV6-3 | few | 15 | CASSYSGADNSPLHF | TGTGCCAGCAGTTACTCGGGGGCGGACAATTCACCCCTCCACTTT
TRBD1 | TRBJ2-1 | TRBV12-3/TRBV12-4 | NA | 16 | CASSQKGQGAGDEQFF | TGTGCCAGCAGCCAAAAGGGGCAGGGGGCTGGGGATGAGCAGTTCTTC
NA | TRBJ1-6 | TRBV10-3 | few | 16 | CAISERYGSYNSPLHF | TGTGCCATCAGTGAACGATACGGCTCCTATAATTCACCCCTCCACTTT
TRBD1 | TRBJ1-1 | TRBV20-1 | NA | 13 | CSAMTGGSTEAFF | TGCAGTGCGATGACAGGGGGTAGCACTGAAGCTTTCTTT
NA | TRBJ1-2 | TRBV7-2 | NA | 11 | CASSLDWGYTF | TGTGCCAGCAGCTTAGATTGGGGCTACACCTTC
NA | TRBJ2-7 | TRBV7-2 | NA | 14 | CASSRPDFDYEQYF | TGTGCCAGCAGCCGGCCAGATTTTGATTACGAGCAGTACTTC
NA | TRBJ1-5 | TRBV10-3 | NA | 15 | CAISELGPSNQPQHF | TGTGCCATCAGTGAGTTAGGGCCAAGCAATCAGCCCCAGCATTTT